This T cell receptor (beta chain) derives from a study of Ad26.COV2.S vaccination and SARS-CoV-2 variants. Per the germline V gene, CDR1 is LNHDA and CDR2 is SQIVND (reference sequence). Trimming took off 3 bases at V and 6 bases at J, with 15 bases between the two ends. The CDR3 spans 15 residues. Treatment defined: 15 to 20 received Ad26.COV2.S at low or high dose, single or two shots; about 5 received placebo; per-sample allocation not given. All samples were drawn on day 63, counting from the first vaccine or placebo injection. Only in-frame clones appear in the TCRdb table, and some are missing; sequencing was by immunoSEQ multiplex PCR. The table lists 300,000 to 350,000 clones, about 86% of them singletons.

The receptor's source is a person aged 18-60 years who received the Ad26.COV2.S COVID-19 vaccine or a placebo. The source material was peripheral blood, sampled in a trial of Ad26.COV2.S vaccine versus placebo. The rearrangement links TRBV19 to TRBJ2-1, with D possibly TRBD1 on 7 matching bases. The CDR3 reads CASSIPGQGGNEQFF. CDR3 DNA: TGTGCCAGTAGTATCCCCGGGCAGGGGGGCAATGAGCAGTTCTTC.